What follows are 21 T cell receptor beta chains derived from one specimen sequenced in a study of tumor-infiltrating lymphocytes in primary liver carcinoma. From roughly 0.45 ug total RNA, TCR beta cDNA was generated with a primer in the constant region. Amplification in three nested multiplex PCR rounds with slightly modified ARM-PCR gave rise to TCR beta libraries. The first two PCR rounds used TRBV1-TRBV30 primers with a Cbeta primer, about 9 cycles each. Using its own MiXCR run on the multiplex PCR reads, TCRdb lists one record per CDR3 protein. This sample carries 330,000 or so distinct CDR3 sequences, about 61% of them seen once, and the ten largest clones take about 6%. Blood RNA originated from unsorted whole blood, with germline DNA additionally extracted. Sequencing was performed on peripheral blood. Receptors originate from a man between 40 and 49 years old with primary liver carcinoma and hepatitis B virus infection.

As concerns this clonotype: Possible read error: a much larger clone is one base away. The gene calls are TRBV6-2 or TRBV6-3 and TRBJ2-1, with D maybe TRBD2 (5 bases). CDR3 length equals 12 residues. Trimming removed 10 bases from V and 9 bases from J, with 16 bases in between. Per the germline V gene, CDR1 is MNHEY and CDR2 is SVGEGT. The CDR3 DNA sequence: TGTGCCAACAGAGGGCCCTCCCGTGAGCAGTTCTTC. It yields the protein CANRGPSREQFF.

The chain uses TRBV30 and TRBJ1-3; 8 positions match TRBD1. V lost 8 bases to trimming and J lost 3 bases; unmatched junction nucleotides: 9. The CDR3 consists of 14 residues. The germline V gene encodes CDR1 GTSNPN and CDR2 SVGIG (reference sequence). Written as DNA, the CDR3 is TGTGCCGGGTCAGGGGGCAATTTTGGAAACACCATATATTTT. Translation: CAGSGGNFGNTIYF.

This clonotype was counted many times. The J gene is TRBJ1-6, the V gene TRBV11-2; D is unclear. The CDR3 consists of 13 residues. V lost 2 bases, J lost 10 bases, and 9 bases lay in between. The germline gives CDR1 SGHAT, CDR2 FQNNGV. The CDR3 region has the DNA TGTGCCAGCAGCTTAAGTGGGGAATCACCCCTCCACTTT. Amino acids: CASSLSGESPLHF.

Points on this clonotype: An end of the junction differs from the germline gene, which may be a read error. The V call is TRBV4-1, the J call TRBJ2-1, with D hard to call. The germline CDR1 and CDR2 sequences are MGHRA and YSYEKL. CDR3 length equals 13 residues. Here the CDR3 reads CTSSQVRYNEQFF. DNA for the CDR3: TGCACCAGCAGCCAAGTCCGGTACAATGAGCAGTTCTTC.

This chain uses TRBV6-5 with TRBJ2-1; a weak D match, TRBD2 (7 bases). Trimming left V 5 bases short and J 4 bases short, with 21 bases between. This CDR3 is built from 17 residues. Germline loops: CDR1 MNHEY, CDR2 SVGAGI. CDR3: CASSTLGGGSNYNEQFF. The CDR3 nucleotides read TGTGCCAGCAGTACCCTTGGGGGCGGGAGTAATTACAATGAGCAGTTCTTC.

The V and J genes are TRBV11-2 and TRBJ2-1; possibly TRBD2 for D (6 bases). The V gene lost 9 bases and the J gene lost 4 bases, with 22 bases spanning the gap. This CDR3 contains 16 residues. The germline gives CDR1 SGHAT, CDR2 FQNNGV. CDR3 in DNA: TGTGCCAGTTGCATCCGGTCGAGGGCGGGGTACAATGAGCAGTTCTTC. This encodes CASCIRSRAGYNEQFF.

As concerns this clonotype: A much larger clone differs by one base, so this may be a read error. The DNA of the CDR3 is TGTGCCAGCAGTGCCGGCAGGGTGTCGGGAATTTCCTACGAGCAGTACTTC. Its translation: CASSAGRVSGISYEQYF. This sequence joins TRBV6-1 and TRBJ2-7; D assignment may be TRBD1 or TRBD2 (5 bases each). Trimming removed 4 bases from V and 1 base from J, with 20 bases in between. The CDR3 contains 17 residues. The germline CDR1 and CDR2 sequences are MNHNS and SASEGT.

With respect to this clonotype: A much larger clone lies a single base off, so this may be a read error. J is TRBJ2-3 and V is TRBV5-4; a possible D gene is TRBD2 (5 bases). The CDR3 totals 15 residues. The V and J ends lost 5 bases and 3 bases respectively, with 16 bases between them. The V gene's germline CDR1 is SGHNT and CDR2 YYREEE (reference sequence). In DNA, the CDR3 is TGTGCCAGCAGTACACGTAGCGAGAGAACAGATACGCAGTATTTT. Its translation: CASSTRSERTDTQYF.

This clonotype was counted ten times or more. The CDR3 nucleotides read TGTGCCACCGGCGGGGATGCCGGGGCCAACGTCCTGACTTTC. It encodes CATGGDAGANVLTF. The chain uses TRBV24-1 and TRBJ2-6; possible D gene TRBD2, 6 bases. This CDR3 region has 14 residues. The germline V gene has CDR1 KGHDR and CDR2 SFDVKD. Trimming cost V 9 bases and J 4 bases, with 12 bases left between them.

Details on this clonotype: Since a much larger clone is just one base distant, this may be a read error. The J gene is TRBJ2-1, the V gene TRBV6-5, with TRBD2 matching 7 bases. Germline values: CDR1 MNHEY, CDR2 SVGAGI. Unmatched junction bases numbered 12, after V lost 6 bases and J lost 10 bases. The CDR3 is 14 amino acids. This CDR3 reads CASSSREGSWEQFF. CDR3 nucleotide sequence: TGTGCCAGCAGCAGCAGGGAGGGCTCGTGGGAGCAGTTCTTC.

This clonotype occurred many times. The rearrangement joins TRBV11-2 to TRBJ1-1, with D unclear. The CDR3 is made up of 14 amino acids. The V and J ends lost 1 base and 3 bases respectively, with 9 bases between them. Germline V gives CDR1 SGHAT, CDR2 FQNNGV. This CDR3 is CASSLGVEDTEAFF. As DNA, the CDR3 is TGTGCCAGCAGCTTAGGAGTGGAGGACACTGAAGCTTTCTTT. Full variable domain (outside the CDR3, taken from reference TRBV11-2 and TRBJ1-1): EAGVAQSPRYKIIEKRQSVAFWCNPISGHATLYWYQQILGQGPKLLIQFQNNGVVDDSQLPKDRFSAERLKGVDSTLKIQPAKLEDSAVYLCASSLGVEDTEAFFGQGTRLTVV.

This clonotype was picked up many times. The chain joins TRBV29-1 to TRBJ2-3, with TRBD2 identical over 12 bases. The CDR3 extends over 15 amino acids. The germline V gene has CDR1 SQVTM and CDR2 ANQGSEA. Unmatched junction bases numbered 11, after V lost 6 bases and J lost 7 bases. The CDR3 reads CSVETGLAGSHTQYF. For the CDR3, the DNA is TGCAGCGTCGAAACGGGACTAGCGGGCTCCCATACGCAGTATTTT.

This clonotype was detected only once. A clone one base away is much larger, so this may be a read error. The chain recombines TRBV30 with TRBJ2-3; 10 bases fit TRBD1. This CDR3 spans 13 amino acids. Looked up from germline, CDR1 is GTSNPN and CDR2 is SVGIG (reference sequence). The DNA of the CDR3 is TGTGCCTGGGACAGGGGGCATAAAGATATGCAGTATTTT. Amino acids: CAWDRGHKDMQYF.

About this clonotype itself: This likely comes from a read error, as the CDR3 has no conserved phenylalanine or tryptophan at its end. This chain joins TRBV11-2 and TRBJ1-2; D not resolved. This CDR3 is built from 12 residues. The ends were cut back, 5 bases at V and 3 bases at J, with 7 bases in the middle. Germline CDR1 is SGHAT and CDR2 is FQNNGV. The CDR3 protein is CASSIGDYGYTV. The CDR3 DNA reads TGTGCCAGCAGCATTGGTGACTATGGCTACACCGTC.

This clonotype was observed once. CDR3 in amino acids: CASSLVELWVNTEAFF. CDR3 nucleotides: TGTGCCAGCAGCTTAGTTGAACTCTGGGTGAACACTGAAGCTTTCTTT. J is TRBJ1-1 and V is TRBV11-2; D is undetermined. The germline V gene has CDR1 SGHAT and CDR2 FQNNGV. The germline V and J ends were trimmed by 1 base and 0 bases, with 12 bases remaining between them. This CDR3 is built from 16 residues.

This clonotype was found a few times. CDR3 coding DNA: TGTGCCAGTAGTACCACCGACAGGGGCGAGCAGTACTTC. Translated, it gives CASSTTDRGEQYF. The gene calls are TRBV19 and TRBJ2-7; 8 bases align to TRBD1. This CDR3 has 13 amino acids. V dropped 4 bases and J dropped 6; count of bases not matched to a gene: 5. Per the germline V gene, CDR1 is LNHDA and CDR2 is SQIVND (reference sequence).

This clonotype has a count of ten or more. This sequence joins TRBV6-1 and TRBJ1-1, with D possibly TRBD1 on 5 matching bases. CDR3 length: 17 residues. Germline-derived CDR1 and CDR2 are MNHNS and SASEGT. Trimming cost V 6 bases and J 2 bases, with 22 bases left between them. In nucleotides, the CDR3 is TGTGCCAGCAGGAGAGAGTGGGGCAGCCCTACAAACACTGAAGCTTTCTTT. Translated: CASRREWGSPTNTEAFF.

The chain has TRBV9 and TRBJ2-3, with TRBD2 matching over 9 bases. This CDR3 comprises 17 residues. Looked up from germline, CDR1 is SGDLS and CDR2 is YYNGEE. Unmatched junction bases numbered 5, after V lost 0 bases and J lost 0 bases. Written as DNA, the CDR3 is TGTGCCAGCAGCGTAGGGGGGCTAGCGGGAAGCACAGATACGCAGTATTTT. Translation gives CASSVGGLAGSTDTQYF.

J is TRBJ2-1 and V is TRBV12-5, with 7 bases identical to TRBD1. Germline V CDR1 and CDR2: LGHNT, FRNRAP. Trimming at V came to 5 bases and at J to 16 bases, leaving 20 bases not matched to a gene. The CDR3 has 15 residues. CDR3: CASGPGTAPADDQFF. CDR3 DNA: TGTGCTAGTGGTCCCGGGACAGCCCCCGCGGATGATCAATTCTTC.

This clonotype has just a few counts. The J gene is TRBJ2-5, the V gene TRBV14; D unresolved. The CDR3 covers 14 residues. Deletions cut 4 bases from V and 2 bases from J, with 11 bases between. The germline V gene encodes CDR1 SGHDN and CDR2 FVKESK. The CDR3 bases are TGTGCCAGCAGCCGAAACGGGCTTCAAGAGACCCAGTACTTC. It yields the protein CASSRNGLQETQYF.

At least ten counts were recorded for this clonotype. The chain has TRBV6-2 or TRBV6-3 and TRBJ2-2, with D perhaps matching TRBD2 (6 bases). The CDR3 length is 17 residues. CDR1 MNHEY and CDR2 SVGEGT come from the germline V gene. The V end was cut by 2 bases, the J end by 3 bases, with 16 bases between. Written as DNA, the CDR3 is TGTGCCAGCAGTTACGAGCGGGCTAGCGCCTACACCGGGGAGCTGTTTTTT. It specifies CASSYERASAYTGELFF.